The 32 T cell receptor beta chains given below trace back to one sample, sequenced in a study of CD8 T cells in ankylosing spondylitis. TCRdb called the 5' RACE reads again in MiXCR, with one record for every CDR3 protein. The sample carries about 33,000 distinct CDR3 sequences, approximately 9.9% recorded once. Sequenced sample: synovial fluid, either unsorted or a sorted T cell fraction (not recorded which). The receptors here all came from a male donor with ankylosing spondylitis.

The rearrangement links TRBV5-4 to TRBJ2-1; no reliable D call. V shed 5 bases and J shed 3 bases, with 12 bases lying between them. The germline V gene encodes CDR1 SGHNT and CDR2 YYREEE (reference sequence). CDR3 length: 14 residues. The CDR3 region has the DNA TGTGCCAGCAGTCTACGGTTCAACTACAATGAGCAGTTCTTC. Protein product: CASSLRFNYNEQFF.

The chain has TRBV4-3 and TRBJ2-2; D not resolved. Trimming took 1 base from V and 4 from J, leaving 7 bases between them. Germline-derived CDR1 and CDR2 are LGHNA and YSLEER. This CDR3 is 14 amino acids long. The CDR3 nucleotides are TGCGCCAGCAGCCAAGCGACGGGCACCGGGGAGCTGTTTTTT. This translates into CASSQATGTGELFF.

The gene calls are TRBV20-1 and TRBJ2-1; 9 nucleotides agree with TRBD2. The V segment lost 0 bases and the J segment 9 bases; nucleotides outside the gene matches: 6. The CDR3 consists of 14 residues. CDR1 is DFQATT, CDR2 SNEGSKA, per germline (reference sequence). The CDR3 nucleotides are TGCAGTGCTAGAGAGGGGACTAGCTATGGTGAGCAGTTCTTC. It yields the protein CSAREGTSYGEQFF.

The chain recombines TRBV11-1 with TRBJ2-7; 7 bases are shared with TRBD1. The CDR3 covers 16 residues. V lost 4 bases, J lost 0 bases, and 9 bases stayed unmatched. Germline values: CDR1 SGHAT, CDR2 FQDESV (reference sequence). The CDR3: CASSWKRGPGSYEQYF. DNA for the CDR3: TGTGCCAGCAGCTGGAAGAGGGGGCCGGGCTCCTACGAGCAGTACTTC.

The rearrangement uses TRBV28 and TRBJ1-5; D is undetermined. CDR3 length: 14 residues. V dropped 4 bases and J dropped 6 bases, with 13 bases sitting between them. Looked up from germline, CDR1 is MDHEN and CDR2 is SYDVKM. In nucleotides, the CDR3 is TGTGCCAGCAGTTCCCCAAGAATTCGTCAGCCCCAGCATTTT. This translates into CASSSPRIRQPQHF.

In its sample, this clonotype was seen a few times. The genes are TRBV11-3 and TRBJ1-2, with D maybe TRBD1 (5 bases). Trimming pared 10 bases from V and 8 bases from J, leaving 17 bases between. Looked up from germline, CDR1 is SGHNT and CDR2 is YENEEA. The CDR3 spans 12 residues. The CDR3 DNA reads as TGTGCCACCGAGGGACTAAATGTCGGCTACACCTTC. As protein: CATEGLNVGYTF.

The J gene is TRBJ1-5, the V gene TRBV19; 7 nucleotides match TRBD1. The V segment lost 8 bases and the J segment 4 bases; nucleotides outside the gene matches: 5. Germline values: CDR1 LNHDA, CDR2 SQIVND (reference sequence). The CDR3 has 13 residues. CDR3 nucleotides: TGTGCCAGTTCCGGGACAGAGAATCAGCCCCAGCATTTT. It encodes CASSGTENQPQHF.

The gene calls are TRBV11-2 and TRBJ2-3; 7 nucleotides agree with TRBD1. The germline V gene has CDR1 SGHAT and CDR2 FQNNGV. The V gene end was trimmed by 7 bases and the J gene end by 2 bases; junction bases not matched to a gene: 15. This CDR3 spans 17 amino acids. The CDR3 DNA reads as TGTGCCAGCACCTATAGAGGGGGCGGAAGAGTCACAGATACGCAGTATTTT. Encoded protein: CASTYRGGGRVTDTQYF.

The sample holds many counts of this clonotype. The rearrangement links TRBV7-3 to TRBJ2-1; no definite D call. The CDR3 consists of 11 residues. V dropped 4 bases and J dropped 9 bases, with 7 bases sitting between them. CDR1 and CDR2 from the germline V gene are SGHTA and FQGTGA. This CDR3 reads CASSSIREQFF. In DNA form, the CDR3 reads TGTGCCAGCAGCTCAATACGTGAGCAGTTCTTC.

This clonotype has at least ten counts. The chain couples TRBV27 to TRBJ2-7; D is undetermined. V lost 3 bases and J lost 1, with 7 bases in between. The germline gives CDR1 MNHEY, CDR2 SMNVEV (reference sequence). The CDR3 is 13 residues long. The chain's CDR3 is CASSLSASYEQYF. The DNA for the CDR3 is TGTGCCAGCAGTTTGTCAGCTTCCTACGAGCAGTACTTC.

Only one count was recorded for this clonotype. J is TRBJ1-1 and V is TRBV7-9; maybe TRBD1 (5 bases). The CDR3 extends over 15 amino acids. Germline assignment: CDR1 SEHNR and CDR2 FQNEAQ (reference sequence). V shed 5 bases and J shed 3 bases, with 16 bases lying between them. This chain's CDR3 is CASSRRGTRDTEAFF. The CDR3 DNA is TGTGCCAGCAGCCGCCGGGGGACCCGGGACACTGAAGCTTTCTTT.

This clonotype was observed a few times. The rearrangement links TRBV11-2 to TRBJ1-6; a weak D match, TRBD1 (5 bases). Trimming removed 8 bases from V and 6 bases from J, with 8 bases in between. Germline CDR1 is SGHAT and CDR2 is FQNNGV. This CDR3 comprises 12 residues. The CDR3 loop reads CASAGVNSPLHF. The CDR3 nucleotides read TGTGCCAGCGCGGGGGTTAATTCACCCCTCCACTTT.

This clonotype was picked up a small number of times. At one end the junction does not follow the germline gene, possibly because of a read error. The chain carries TRBV4-1 and TRBJ2-7, with a tentative D call TRBD2 (7 bases). This CDR3 comprises 16 residues. In germline, CDR1 is MGHRA, CDR2 YSYEKL. The CDR3: CASSLEGGELGYEQYF. CDR3 sequence (DNA): TGTGCCAGCAGCCTCGAGGGGGGGGAATTGGGCTACGAGCAGTACTTC.

This clonotype has a count of ten or more. The V gene is TRBV29-1, the J gene TRBJ2-7; the match to TRBD1 covers 9 bases. J was trimmed by 7 bases and V by 4 bases; bases with no gene match: 8. Germline V gene lookup returns CDR1 SQVTM and CDR2 ANQGSEA. There are 13 residues in the CDR3. The chain's CDR3 is CSVVGTGIDEQYF. The CDR3 coding sequence is TGCAGCGTTGTTGGGACAGGGATTGATGAGCAGTACTTC.

This clonotype came up a few times. This rearrangement joins TRBV6-5 to TRBJ1-2; D perhaps matches TRBD1 (6 bases). The ends were cut back, 4 bases at V and 2 bases at J, with 11 bases in the middle. CDR1 and CDR2 from the germline V gene are MNHEY and SVGAGI. The CDR3 sequence is 14 residues long. The CDR3 DNA reads TGTGCCAGCAGTTGGGGGCCGAGAAACTATGGCTACACCTTC. Translating gives CASSWGPRNYGYTF.

This clonotype showed up many times. The chain combines TRBV29-1 with TRBJ2-7; 7 bases line up with TRBD1. The CDR3 is 13 residues long. V was clipped by 6 bases and J by 3 bases; unmatched bases: 8. Germline V gene sequence: CDR1 SQVTM, CDR2 ANQGSEA. This CDR3 is CSVYTGQLYEQYF. The DNA for the CDR3 is TGCAGCGTCTACACGGGACAGCTCTACGAGCAGTACTTC.

By sample share, this clonotype is medium-sized. This chain's CDR3 is CASSYSGSLDEQFF. In DNA, the CDR3 is TGTGCCAGTAGTTATAGCGGGAGTTTGGATGAGCAGTTCTTC. This chain uses TRBV19 with TRBJ2-1, with 9 positions matching TRBD2. V dropped 5 bases and J dropped 8; count of bases not matched to a gene: 7. The CDR3 covers 14 residues. Germline CDR1 is LNHDA and CDR2 is SQIVND (reference sequence). Supplemented by reference TRBV19 and TRBJ2-1, the full variable domain reads DGGITQSPKYLFRKEGQNVTLSCEQNLNHDAMYWYRQDPGQGLRLIYYSQIVNDFQKGDIAEGYSVSREKKESFPLTVTSAQKNPTAFYLCASSYSGSLDEQFFGPGTRLTVL.

This clonotype was seen many times. The J gene is TRBJ2-7, the V gene TRBV28, with 14 bases fitting TRBD2. J gave up 7 bases and V 6 bases, and 8 bases lay outside the gene matches. The CDR3 loop spans 15 amino acids. The germline gives CDR1 MDHEN, CDR2 SYDVKM. The CDR3 sequence is CASSDWTSGGWEQYF. The CDR3 nucleotides read TGTGCCAGCAGCGACTGGACTAGCGGGGGGTGGGAGCAGTACTTC.

The chain has TRBV28 and TRBJ2-7; 9 bases are a match to TRBD2. The CDR3 has 16 amino acids. V shed 2 bases, J shed 5 bases, and the junction held 10 bases outside the gene matches. CDR1 MDHEN and CDR2 SYDVKM come from the germline V gene. CDR3 in DNA: TGTGCCAGCAGTTTAAGCTTAGCGGGAGTGAAGGACGAGCAGTACTTC. Translated: CASSLSLAGVKDEQYF.

Only a few counts were recorded for this clonotype. The V and J genes are TRBV29-1 and TRBJ2-5; D call uncertain. There are 12 residues in the CDR3. Germline CDR1 SQVTM, CDR2 ANQGSEA. The ends were cut back, 6 bases at V and 1 base at J, with 9 bases in the middle. The CDR3 here is CSVHKTQETQYF. The CDR3, as DNA: TGCAGCGTGCACAAGACCCAAGAGACCCAGTACTTC.

The CDR3 region is CATSRGTGLNIQYF. CDR3 DNA sequence: TGTGCCACCAGCAGAGGTACGGGGCTTAACATTCAGTACTTC. This chain connects TRBV15 to TRBJ2-4; D tentatively reads TRBD1 or TRBD2 (5 bases each). Looked up from germline, CDR1 is LNHNV and CDR2 is YYDKDF (reference sequence). Trimming took off 1 base at V and 7 bases at J, with 11 bases between the two ends. The CDR3 has 14 amino acids.

This clonotype was picked up many times. CDR3 amino acids: CASRGTQNTGELFF. As DNA, the CDR3 is TGCGCCAGCCGAGGGACACAGAACACCGGGGAGCTGTTTTTT. The chain recombines TRBV5-1 with TRBJ2-2; a weak D match, TRBD1 (6 bases). The germline V gene encodes CDR1 SGHRS and CDR2 YFSETQ. Trimming cost V 7 bases and J 1 base, with 11 bases left between them. CDR3 length equals 14 residues.

Of note for this clonotype: One end of the junction varies from germline; a read error may be responsible. The chain links TRBV28 to TRBJ2-5, with TRBD2 matching over 13 bases. This CDR3 has 15 residues. Germline CDR1 MDHEN, CDR2 SYDVKM. Here the CDR3 DNA reads TGTGCCAGCAGTTTATACGGACTAGCGGGAGAGGCCCAGTACTTC. As protein: CASSLYGLAGEAQYF.

This clonotype was detected only a few times. This sequence joins TRBV28 and TRBJ2-2; 10 bases line up with TRBD2. Germline CDR1 is MDHEN and CDR2 is SYDVKM. This CDR3 contains 15 residues. Trimming cost V 6 bases and J 7 bases; bases outside gene matches: 8. The DNA of the CDR3 is TGTGCCAGCAGGGGACTAGCGAGAAGAGGCGGGGAGCTGTTTTTT. Translated, it gives CASRGLARRGGELFF.

The J gene is TRBJ2-5, the V gene TRBV20-1; D remains ambiguous. CDR3 length: 14 residues. Trimming removed 1 base from V and 5 bases from J, with 14 bases in between. Germline V gene sequence: CDR1 DFQATT, CDR2 SNEGSKA (reference sequence). CDR3 sequence reads: CSARGDGQRETQYF. Here the CDR3 DNA reads TGCAGTGCTAGAGGTGACGGCCAGAGGGAGACCCAGTACTTC.

The J gene is TRBJ2-6, the V gene TRBV27, with 7 bases aligning to TRBD1. The V and J ends lost 7 bases and 3 bases, in that order; junction bases with no gene match: 9. Germline CDR1 and CDR2: MNHEY and SMNVEV (reference sequence). The CDR3 loop spans 16 amino acids. Here the CDR3 reads CASTRGRLHGANVLTF. CDR3 coding DNA: TGTGCCAGCACGAGGGGGCGCCTTCATGGGGCCAACGTCCTGACTTTC.

The chain is built from TRBV2 and TRBJ2-1, with D hard to call. V lost 0 bases and J 4 bases, leaving 7 bases between the germline ends. The germline V gene encodes CDR1 SNHLY and CDR2 FYNNEI. The CDR3 is 14 amino acids. CDR3 DNA: TGTGCCAGCAGTGAAGCGCAAGCTTACAATGAGCAGTTCTTC. Amino acids: CASSEAQAYNEQFF. Full variable domain (outside the CDR3, taken from reference TRBV2 and TRBJ2-1): EPEVTQTPSHQVTQMGQEVILRCVPISNHLYFYWYRQILGQKVEFLVSFYNNEISEKSEIFDDQFSVERPDGSNFTLKIRSTKLEDSAMYFCASSEAQAYNEQFFGPGTRLTVL.

V usage is TRBV9 and J usage is TRBJ2-7, with TRBD2 identical over 10 bases. This CDR3 spans 14 amino acids. The ends lost 4 bases at V and 2 bases at J; junction bases unmatched: 3. Germline V CDR1 and CDR2: SGDLS, YYNGEE. The CDR3 DNA follows: TGTGCCAGCAGCCCGAGCGGGAGGGCCTACGAGCAGTACTTC. This gives the protein CASSPSGRAYEQYF.

This clonotype has at least ten counts. This chain joins TRBV12-3 or TRBV12-4 and TRBJ2-7, with a weak D call TRBD2 (5 bases). Trimming took off 3 bases at V and 3 bases at J, with 12 bases between the two ends. This CDR3 spans 14 amino acids. This CDR3 is CASSLRGQFYEQYF. CDR3 nucleotide sequence: TGTGCCAGCAGTTTGAGAGGGCAGTTCTACGAGCAGTACTTC.

This clonotype was picked up many times. CDR3 sequence: CASSSGEEPYEQYF. CDR3 sequence (DNA): TGTGCCAGCAGCTCGGGAGAGGAACCTTACGAGCAGTACTTC. V is TRBV6-2 or TRBV6-3 and J is TRBJ2-7; perhaps TRBD2 as D (6 bases). V was trimmed by 6 bases and J by 4 bases, leaving 16 bases between them. The CDR3 has 14 residues. Per germline, CDR1 MNHEY and CDR2 SVGEGT.

In regard to this clonotype: Since a much larger clone is just one base distant, this may be a read error. The V gene is TRBV20-1, the J gene TRBJ2-7; 10 bases align to TRBD2. CDR3 length equals 17 residues. CDR1 and CDR2 (germline): DFQATT, SNEGSKA (reference sequence). CDR3 sequence: CCASPSGSVLGSYEQYF. The CDR3, as DNA: TGCTGTGCTAGCCCTAGCGGGAGCGTCCTTGGCTCCTACGAGCAGTACTTC.

This clonotype was recorded a few times. The rearrangement links TRBV12-3 or TRBV12-4 to TRBJ2-2; D is perhaps TRBD1 (6 bases). The CDR3 extends over 15 amino acids. V was cut by 2 bases and J by 15 bases, with 22 bases left in between. CDR3 in DNA: TGTGCCAGCAGTTTATCACACGGGACACCGCTTGAAGTGTTTTTT. Encoded protein: CASSLSHGTPLEVFF.